The clone carrying this T cell receptor (beta chain) was observed a few times. What it binds is unknown. The data were obtained in a study of beta chain features in type 1 diabetes. Study overall: Examined across all samples were some 110 million sorted cells.

Study outcomes and limitations: Patients with type 1 diabetes showed fewer VDJ junction insertions and more deletions. A cDNA-based sequencing approach could over-represent cells with high TCR expression. Patients with Type 1 diabetes showed moderately but significantly shorter TCRB CDR3s in all four CD4+ subsets.

CDR3 size: 16 residues. V lost 2 bases to trimming and J lost 4 bases; unmatched junction nucleotides: 5. The germline V gene has CDR1 SGHRS and CDR2 YFSETQ. Of the isolated RNA, all was reverse transcribed, and so the sequenced material was expressed TCRB transcripts. The protocol was immunoSEQ multiplex PCR, while the TCRdb copy is restricted to in-frame clones and leaves out a portion. The sample has under 400,000 clones; about 15% are singletons. This sequence originates from a man aged 30 to 45 in good health. This sequence joins TRBV5-1 and TRBJ2-1, with TRBD2 matching 11 bases. The sample taken for sequencing was central memory CD4+ T cells from blood. The CDR3 coding sequence is TGCGCCAGCAGCTTCGGGACTAGCGGTACTTACAATGAGCAGTTCTTC. Translating gives CASSFGTSGTYNEQFF.